The text below deals with one T cell receptor (beta chain). This sample stems from a study of T-cell memory formation after mild COVID-19. After 5'RACE with constant-segment primers, TCR alpha and TCR beta cDNA libraries carrying sample barcodes and UMIs were obtained. From the 5' RACE reads, TCRdb called clonotypes with MiXCR, one entry per CDR3 protein. The repertoire holds hundreds of thousands of distinct CDR3 sequences, with roughly 21% as singletons. CDR1 and CDR2 from the germline V gene are SQVTM and ANQGSEA. This CDR3 has 15 amino acids. The J segment lost 2 bases and the V segment lost 3 bases, leaving 9 bases of the junction unmatched.

This clonotype was obtained from an adult woman who had mild COVID-19 (a few samples of this study predate the infection). Cell type and time point are not known. This chain links TRBV29-1 with TRBJ1-1, with 7 bases lining up with TRBD1. Input material: PBMCs or a T cell subset sorted from them (not recorded which). This CDR3 is CSVEGGGAGNTEAFF. Written as DNA, the CDR3 is TGCAGCGTTGAGGGAGGGGGCGCAGGAAACACTGAAGCTTTCTTT.